This passage covers 20 T cell receptor beta chains from one sample sequenced in a study of T cell repertoires in cytomegalovirus infection (dated 2019 in TCRdb). The sequencing machine was an Illumina HiSeq 1500. The raw public data were reprocessed by TCRdb itself: fastp quality trimming at Q25, MiXCR clonotype calling, in-frame beta chains only. Identical CDR3 proteins give one entry, which carries the most common genes and DNA. A total of roughly 320,000 distinct CDR3 sequences appear in this sample, 9% to 9.5% of them only once. The ten largest clonotypes hold 4.3% of the sample. Sequencing was done on a sample of PBMCs. Receptor source: a human donor in good health (CMV status not recorded). Some clones in this sample may be carry-over from other donors' samples.

This clonotype was counted a few times. V is TRBV11-1 and J is TRBJ1-1, with 10 nucleotides matching TRBD1. The J segment lost 11 bases and the V segment lost 6 bases, leaving 12 bases of the junction unmatched. This CDR3 spans 14 amino acids. Per the germline V gene, CDR1 is SGHAT and CDR2 is FQDESV (reference sequence). The CDR3 here is CASSDGQGGMGAFF. The CDR3 DNA sequence: TGTGCCAGCAGTGACGGACAGGGGGGAATGGGGGCTTTCTTT.

The V gene is TRBV7-6, the J gene TRBJ2-5; D might be TRBD2 (5 bases). The CDR3 totals 16 residues. V gave up 5 bases and J gave up 2 bases, with 18 bases separating them. Germline values: CDR1 SGHVS, CDR2 FNYEAQ. The CDR3 here is CASSPRRARGQETQYF. The CDR3 coding sequence is TGTGCCAGCAGCCCCAGGCGGGCGAGAGGGCAAGAGACCCAGTACTTC. Filled out from reference TRBV7-6 and TRBJ2-5, the complete variable domain reads GAGVSQSPRYKVTKRGQDVALRCDPISGHVSLYWYRQALGQGPEFLTYFNYEAQQDKSGLPNDRFSAERPEGSISTLTIQRTEQRDSAMYRCASSPRRARGQETQYFGPGTRLLVL.

This clonotype has a handful of counts. The V gene is TRBV11-2, the J gene TRBJ2-7; 7 nucleotides match TRBD1. The CDR3 is made up of 16 amino acids. V shed 4 bases and J 2 bases; nucleotides not matched to a gene: 11. CDR1 and CDR2 from the germline V gene are SGHAT and FQNNGV. The CDR3 region is CASSWGTDQFTYEQYF. The DNA of the CDR3 is TGTGCCAGCAGCTGGGGGACAGATCAATTCACCTACGAGCAGTACTTC.

This clonotype was detected many times. This rearrangement joins TRBV7-2 to TRBJ1-1; D gene unclear. Germline lookup yields CDR1 SGHTA and CDR2 FQGNSA. This CDR3 region has 17 residues. Between the trimmed V and J ends, which lost 3 bases and 1 base, there was a span of 18 bases. CDR3 DNA: TGTGCCAGCAGCTTGGGAGGCAGGAGCAGGCCGAACACTGAAGCTTTCTTT. This gives the protein CASSLGGRSRPNTEAFF.

This clonotype was seen only a few times. The rearrangement joins TRBV6-5 to TRBJ2-3, with TRBD2 identical over 8 bases. The CDR3 has 14 amino acids. In germline, CDR1 is MNHEY, CDR2 SVGAGI. V dropped 2 bases and J dropped 4; count of bases not matched to a gene: 2. DNA for the CDR3: TGTGCCAGCAGTTACCCCGGGGGGGCAGATACGCAGTATTTT. This codes for CASSYPGGADTQYF.

The sample holds a few counts of this clonotype. The J gene is TRBJ1-5, the V gene TRBV12-3 or TRBV12-4; D perhaps matches TRBD1 (5 bases). This CDR3 comprises 16 residues. V dropped 6 bases and J dropped 1 base, with 16 bases sitting between them. The CDR3 coding sequence is TGTGCCAGCAGCCAGTACGGGGGGTCGAGCAATCAGCCCCAGCATTTT. Encoded protein: CASSQYGGSSNQPQHF.

Many counts were recorded for this clonotype. CDR3 protein: CASTNRGRSYEQYF. CDR3 bases: TGTGCCAGCACCAACAGGGGGCGCTCCTACGAGCAGTACTTC. V gene TRBV7-2 combines with J gene TRBJ2-7; 9 nucleotides agree with TRBD1. Unmatched junction bases numbered 4, after V lost 7 bases and J lost 0 bases. CDR3 length equals 14 residues. Germline CDR1 is SGHTA and CDR2 is FQGNSA. Looking up the rest from reference TRBV7-2 and TRBJ2-7 gives the full variable domain: GAGVSQSPSNKVTEKGKDVELRCDPISGHTALYWYRQSLGQGLEFLIYFQGNSAPDKSGLPSDRFSAERTGGSVSTLTIQRTQQEDSAVYLCASTNRGRSYEQYFGPGTRLTVT.

In its sample, this clonotype is medium-sized. This chain links TRBV7-2 with TRBJ2-1; the match to TRBD2 covers 10 bases. The CDR3 length is 17 residues. Germline loops: CDR1 SGHTA, CDR2 FQGNSA. With 1 base clipped from V and 3 bases from J, the junction kept 6 bases outside the gene matches. Here the CDR3 reads CASSLGLAGGIYNEQFF. The CDR3 DNA sequence: TGTGCCAGCAGCTTAGGACTAGCGGGCGGTATCTACAATGAGCAGTTCTTC. The variable domain in full, completed from reference TRBV7-2 and TRBJ2-1, reads GAGVSQSPSNKVTEKGKDVELRCDPISGHTALYWYRQSLGQGLEFLIYFQGNSAPDKSGLPSDRFSAERTGGSVSTLTIQRTQQEDSAVYLCASSLGLAGGIYNEQFFGPGTRLTVL.

The chain joins TRBV12-3 or TRBV12-4 to TRBJ1-5; maybe TRBD1 (6 bases). Trimming pared 7 bases from V and 5 bases from J, leaving 12 bases between. The CDR3 extends over 13 amino acids. Here the CDR3 DNA reads TGTGCCAGCACGTTAGGGACACATCAGCCCCAGCATTTT. The encoded protein is CASTLGTHQPQHF.

As for this clonotype: Being one base from a much bigger clone, this may be a read error. The chain couples TRBV28 to TRBJ2-7, with 7 bases that match TRBD1. The CDR3 length is 15 residues. Germline values: CDR1 MDHEN, CDR2 SYDVKM. Trimming cost V 6 bases and J 6 bases; bases outside gene matches: 14. The CDR3 loop is CASRLLQGPGVEQYF. The CDR3, as DNA: TGTGCCAGCAGACTCTTACAGGGGCCAGGGGTCGAGCAGTACTTC.

This clonotype was seen a few times. The chain couples TRBV12-3 or TRBV12-4 to TRBJ2-6; the D gene is possibly TRBD1 (6 bases). CDR3 length: 17 amino acids. The ends were cut back, 11 bases at V and 4 bases at J, with 24 bases in the middle. CDR3 sequence: CASWGQPVRTGANVLTF. CDR3 coding DNA: TGTGCCTCCTGGGGGCAGCCGGTTCGTACGGGGGCCAACGTCCTGACTTTC.

The V gene is TRBV7-9, the J gene TRBJ2-5, with 7 bases lining up with TRBD2. Losses at the gene ends were 3 bases for V and 1 base for J; bases not matched to a gene: 2. The CDR3 has 14 residues. Germline V gene data show CDR1 as SEHNR and CDR2 as FQNEAQ (reference sequence). The CDR3 region is CASSFGLGQETQYF. CDR3 nucleotide sequence: TGTGCCAGCAGCTTTGGACTAGGCCAAGAGACCCAGTACTTC.

The chain combines TRBV6-2 or TRBV6-3 with TRBJ1-5; TRBD1 aligns across 8 bases. The V and J ends lost 6 bases and 5 bases, in that order; junction bases with no gene match: 15. CDR3 length equals 17 residues. Germline V CDR1 and CDR2: MNHEY, SVGEGT. CDR3 sequence (DNA): TGTGCCAGCAGCCCAACTTGGGGACAGGAGGTCGATCAGCCCCAGCATTTT. Residues: CASSPTWGQEVDQPQHF.

This clonotype was counted at least ten times. The gene calls are TRBV7-2 and TRBJ1-5; no firm D call. Deletions cut 5 bases from V and 2 bases from J, with 13 bases between. Germline CDR1 and CDR2: SGHTA and FQGNSA. The CDR3 is 15 residues long. CDR3 bases: TGTGCCAGCAGCCTCACCCCGAGCGGCAATCAGCCCCAGCATTTT. It is translated as CASSLTPSGNQPQHF.

This clonotype was observed a few times. The rearrangement links TRBV5-1 to TRBJ2-7, with 12 bases matching TRBD2. Trimming removed 2 bases from V and 2 bases from J; junction bases left unmatched: 5. CDR1 is SGHRS, CDR2 YFSETQ, per germline. This CDR3 is built from 16 residues. CDR3 in DNA: TGCGCCAGCAGCTTATCTAGCGGGGGGGCCCCCTACGAGCAGTACTTC. Translation gives CASSLSSGGAPYEQYF. The full variable domain, with the rest looked up from reference TRBV5-1 and TRBJ2-7, is KAGVTQTPRYLIKTRGQQVTLSCSPISGHRSVSWYQQTPGQGLQFLFEYFSETQRNKGNFPGRFSGRQFSNSRSEMNVSTLELGDSALYLCASSLSSGGAPYEQYFGPGTRLTVT.

Many counts were recorded for this clonotype. The chain has TRBV19 and TRBJ1-5; possible D gene TRBD1, 5 bases. This CDR3 contains 17 residues. Germline loops: CDR1 LNHDA, CDR2 SQIVND (reference sequence). Trimming left V 2 bases short and J 5 bases short, with 19 bases between. CDR3 loop: CASSISRGKRDDQPQHF. CDR3 in DNA: TGTGCCAGTAGTATATCACGGGGGAAAAGAGACGATCAGCCCCAGCATTTT.

The V call is TRBV6-5, the J call TRBJ2-7, with TRBD1 matching 12 bases. The CDR3 is 16 residues long. Germline V gene data show CDR1 as MNHEY and CDR2 as SVGAGI. V lost 4 bases to trimming and J lost 4 bases; unmatched junction nucleotides: 8. The CDR3 DNA reads as TGTGCCAGCAGTTCCCCGGGACAGGGGGCTAAGTACGAGCAGTACTTC. Translating it yields CASSSPGQGAKYEQYF.

V and J are TRBV4-1 and TRBJ2-3, with 7 bases aligning to TRBD2. The germline gives CDR1 MGHRA, CDR2 YSYEKL. The CDR3 runs 16 residues. Unmatched junction bases numbered 10, after V lost 0 bases and J lost 7 bases. The DNA for the CDR3 is TGCGCCAGCAGCCAAGACGGAGCGGGGCCCGGGAATACGCAGTATTTT. Translating gives CASSQDGAGPGNTQYF.

This clonotype was observed once. V usage is TRBV7-2 and J usage is TRBJ1-5; possible D gene TRBD1, 5 bases. The V end lost 7 bases, the J end lost 1 base, and 14 bases lay between the germline ends. The CDR3 has 15 residues. Germline V gene data show CDR1 as SGHTA and CDR2 as FQGNSA. CDR3 nucleotide sequence: TGTGCCAGCAACTCGCAGGGAGGAAGCAATCAGCCCCAGCATTTT. Amino acids: CASNSQGGSNQPQHF.

In this sample, this clonotype turned up many times. This chain joins TRBV6-6 and TRBJ1-5; 7 nucleotides match TRBD1. The V segment lost 6 bases and the J segment 1 base; nucleotides outside the gene matches: 6. Germline loops: CDR1 MNHNY, CDR2 SVGAGI (reference sequence). CDR3 length: 15 residues. The DNA for the CDR3 is TGTGCCAGCAGAAAAGGAGGGGGCAGCAATCAGCCCCAGCATTTT. Translated, it gives CASRKGGGSNQPQHF.